The rows below give T cell receptor beta chains drawn from one sample of a study of OX40 agonist ivuxolimab in advanced cancers. Sequencing was performed with immunoSEQ multiplex PCR; in TCRdb, only in-frame clones are kept and a portion is missing. The data show some 49,000 clones, 75% to 90% seen once. The specimen comprised CD4+ or CD8+ T cells sorted from blood, sampled in a trial of the OX40 agonist ivuxolimab. Source of these receptors: an adult with an advanced solid tumor such as melanoma, head and neck, liver or kidney cancer. Each CDR3 is given without its conserved first and last residue. A D gene is named only where the DNA matches it firmly.

D gene	V gene	J gene	CDR3 length	CDR3 protein
.	TRBV7-9	TRBJ1-2	13	ASSSSLQGNYGYT
.	TRBV13	TRBJ1-1	12	ASSFEGLNTEAF
.	TRBV7-3	TRBJ2-7	12	ASSVQGAPYEQY
.	TRBV30	TRBJ1-2	11	AWRQGGNYGYT
TRBD2	TRBV5-1	TRBJ2-7	13	ASSLVLAGDYEQY
.	TRBV11-2	TRBJ2-5	11	ASSFPGQETQY
TRBD1	TRBV10-3	TRBJ2-6	16	AISGDRVISSGANVLT
TRBD2	TRBV2	TRBJ2-5	13	ASSASGRARETQY
.	TRBV6-5	TRBJ2-6	12	ASSYALRANVLT
.	TRBV10-3	TRBJ2-2	14	AISPSWSTDTGELF
TRBD1	TRBV10-3	TRBJ2-6	12	AITDRAGANVLT
TRBD2	TRBV9	TRBJ2-1	13	ASSPRLASYNEQF
.	TRBV5-1	TRBJ2-7	13	ASSRGQEASGVKY
.	TRBV7-2	TRBJ1-2	12	ASSLGSRAGGYT
.	TRBV4-1	TRBJ2-1	18	ASSQHLGTNLKNSYNEQF
.	TRBV4-1	TRBJ2-4	14	ASSQEGGLGKNIQY
TRBD2	TRBV7-8	TRBJ2-7	17	ASSLAVTSGTKSAYEQY
.	TRBV11-2	TRBJ2-7	12	ASSSPTGPYEQY
.	TRBV10-3	TRBJ1-3	12	AISGPGTGNTIY
.	TRBV15	.	11	ATSRDKVYEQY
TRBD1	TRBV5-4	TRBJ2-3	13	ASSSGQGSADTQY
TRBD1	TRBV11-3	TRBJ2-1	11	ASSSKQGNEQF
TRBD2	TRBV29-1	TRBJ2-3	13	SVHGTNSNTDTQY
.	TRBV7-6	TRBJ1-6	14	ASSGTGTAWGSPLH
TRBD2	TRBV7-2	TRBJ2-3	15	ASSLRETSGGTDTQY
.	TRBV2	TRBJ2-7	14	ASSTSTGVSSYEQY
TRBD1	TRBV7-9	TRBJ2-3	14	ASSTWGRGLGDTQY
TRBD2	TRBV14	TRBJ2-1	13	ASSHPSGTYNEQF
.	TRBV7-8	TRBJ1-6	16	ASSQSRPFSSYNSPLH
.	TRBV6-6	TRBJ2-3	14	ASSADSYTSTDTQY
TRBD1	TRBV6-5	TRBJ2-7	13	ASSWDRVTPYEQY
.	TRBV4-1	TRBJ2-7	12	ASSQDPTANEQY
TRBD2	TRBV27	TRBJ2-2	14	ASSSLPGLSSGELF
.	TRBV5-7	TRBJ2-7	15	ASSLCSPQGKTYEQY
TRBD2	TRBV7-9	TRBJ2-5	13	ASSLEVAGGKTQY
TRBD1	TRBV28	TRBJ2-2	12	ASSLGTGHGELF
.	TRBV28	TRBJ1-1	10	ASSFGGFEAF
.	TRBV2	TRBJ1-6	13	ASSIWGAYNSPLH
TRBD1	TRBV7-9	TRBJ2-7	13	ASSLAWQGAYEQY
TRBD1	TRBV28	TRBJ1-1	10	ASSSLGGRAF
TRBD2	TRBV9	TRBJ2-3	18	AGRPGLAEFRPVSTDTQY
.	TRBV19	TRBJ2-1	16	ASSIRPGTPTPYNEQF
TRBD2	TRBV7-2	TRBJ2-3	12	ASSLGGGWDTQY
.	TRBV5-6	TRBJ2-5	12	ASSFWGYQETQY
.	TRBV28	TRBJ2-3	11	ASRAERTDTQY
.	TRBV2	TRBJ1-4	12	ASILGVKGEKLF